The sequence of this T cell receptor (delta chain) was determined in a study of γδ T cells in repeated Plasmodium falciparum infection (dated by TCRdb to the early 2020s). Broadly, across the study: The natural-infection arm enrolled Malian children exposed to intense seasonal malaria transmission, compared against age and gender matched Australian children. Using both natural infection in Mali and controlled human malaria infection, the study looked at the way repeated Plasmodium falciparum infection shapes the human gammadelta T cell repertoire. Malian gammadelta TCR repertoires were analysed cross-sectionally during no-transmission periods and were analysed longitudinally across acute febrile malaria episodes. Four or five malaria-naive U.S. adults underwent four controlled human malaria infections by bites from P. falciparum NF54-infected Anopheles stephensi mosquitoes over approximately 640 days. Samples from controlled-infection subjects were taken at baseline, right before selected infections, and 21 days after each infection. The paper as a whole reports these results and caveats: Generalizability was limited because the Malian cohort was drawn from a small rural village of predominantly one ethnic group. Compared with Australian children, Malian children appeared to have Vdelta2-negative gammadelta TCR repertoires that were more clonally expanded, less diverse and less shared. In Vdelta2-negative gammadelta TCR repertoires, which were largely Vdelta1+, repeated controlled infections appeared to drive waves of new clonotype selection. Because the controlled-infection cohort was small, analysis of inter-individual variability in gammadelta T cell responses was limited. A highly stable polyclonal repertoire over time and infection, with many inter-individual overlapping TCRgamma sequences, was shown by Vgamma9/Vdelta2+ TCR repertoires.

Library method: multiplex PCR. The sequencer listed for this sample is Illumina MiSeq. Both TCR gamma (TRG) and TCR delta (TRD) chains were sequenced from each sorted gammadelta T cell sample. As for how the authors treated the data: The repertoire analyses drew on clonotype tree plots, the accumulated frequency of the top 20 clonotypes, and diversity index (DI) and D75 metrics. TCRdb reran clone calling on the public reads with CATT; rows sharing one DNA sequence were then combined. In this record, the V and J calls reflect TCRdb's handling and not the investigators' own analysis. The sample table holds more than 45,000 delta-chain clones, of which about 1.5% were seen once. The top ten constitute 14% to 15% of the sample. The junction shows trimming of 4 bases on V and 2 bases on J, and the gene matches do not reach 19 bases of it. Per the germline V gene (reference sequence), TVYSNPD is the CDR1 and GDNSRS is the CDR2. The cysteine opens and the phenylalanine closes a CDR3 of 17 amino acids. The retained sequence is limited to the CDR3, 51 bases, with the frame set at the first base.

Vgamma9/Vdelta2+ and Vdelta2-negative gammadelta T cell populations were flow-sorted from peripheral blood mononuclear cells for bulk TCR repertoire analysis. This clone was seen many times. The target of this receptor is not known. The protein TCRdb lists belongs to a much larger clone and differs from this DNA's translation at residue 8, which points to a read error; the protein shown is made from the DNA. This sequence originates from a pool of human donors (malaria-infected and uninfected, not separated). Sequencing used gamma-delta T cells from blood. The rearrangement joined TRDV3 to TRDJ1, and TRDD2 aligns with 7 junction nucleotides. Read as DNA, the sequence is TGTGCCTCTAGGCTTCCTAGCCCAATACTTGAGACCGATAAACTCATCTTT. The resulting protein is CASRLPSPILETDKLIF. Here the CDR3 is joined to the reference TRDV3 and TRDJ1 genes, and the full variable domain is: CDKVTQSSPDQTVASGSEVVLLCTYDTVYSNPDLFWYRIRPDYSFQFVFYGDNSRSEGADFTQGRFSVKHILTQKAFHLVISPVRTEDSATYYCASRLPSPILETDKLIFGKGTRVTVEP.